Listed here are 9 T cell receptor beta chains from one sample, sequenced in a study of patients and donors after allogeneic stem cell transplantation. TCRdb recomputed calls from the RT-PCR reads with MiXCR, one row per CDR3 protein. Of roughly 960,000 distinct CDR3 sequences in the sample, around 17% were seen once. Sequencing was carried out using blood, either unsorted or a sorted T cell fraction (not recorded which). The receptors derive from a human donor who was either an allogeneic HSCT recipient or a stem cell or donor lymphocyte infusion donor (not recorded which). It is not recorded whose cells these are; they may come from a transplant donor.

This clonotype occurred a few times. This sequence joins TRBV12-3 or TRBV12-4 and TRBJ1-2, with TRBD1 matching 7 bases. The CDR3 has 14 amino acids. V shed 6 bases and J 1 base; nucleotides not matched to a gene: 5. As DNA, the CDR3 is TGTGCCAGCAGGGCCGGGACAGATAACTATGGCTACACCTTC. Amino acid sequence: CASRAGTDNYGYTF.

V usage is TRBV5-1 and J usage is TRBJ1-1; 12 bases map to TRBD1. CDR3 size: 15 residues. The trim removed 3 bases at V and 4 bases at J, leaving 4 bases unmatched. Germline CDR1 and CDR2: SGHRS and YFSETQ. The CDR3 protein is CASSWPGQGATEAFF. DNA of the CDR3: TGCGCCAGCAGCTGGCCGGGACAGGGGGCCACTGAAGCTTTCTTT. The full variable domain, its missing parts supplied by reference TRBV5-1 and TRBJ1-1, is KAGVTQTPRYLIKTRGQQVTLSCSPISGHRSVSWYQQTPGQGLQFLFEYFSETQRNKGNFPGRFSGRQFSNSRSEMNVSTLELGDSALYLCASSWPGQGATEAFFGQGTRLTVV.

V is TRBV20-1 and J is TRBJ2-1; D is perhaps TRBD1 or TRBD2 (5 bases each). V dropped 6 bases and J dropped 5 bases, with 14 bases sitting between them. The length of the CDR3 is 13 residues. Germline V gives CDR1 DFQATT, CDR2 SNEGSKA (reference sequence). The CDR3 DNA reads TGCAGTGCCCCGACGGTGGGGGACAATGAGCAGTTCTTC. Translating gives CSAPTVGDNEQFF.

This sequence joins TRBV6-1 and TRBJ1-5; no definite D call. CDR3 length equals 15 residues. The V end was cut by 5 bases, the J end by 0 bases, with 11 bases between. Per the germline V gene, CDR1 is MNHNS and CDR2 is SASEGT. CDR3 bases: TGTGCCAGCAGTCGATTCCGGGATAGCAATCAGCCCCAGCATTTT. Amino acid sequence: CASSRFRDSNQPQHF.

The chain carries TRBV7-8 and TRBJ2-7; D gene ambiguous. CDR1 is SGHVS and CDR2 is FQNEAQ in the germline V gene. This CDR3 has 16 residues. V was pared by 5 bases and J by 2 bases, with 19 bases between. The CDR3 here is CASSPQLGNSPYEQYF. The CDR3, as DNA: TGTGCCAGCAGCCCGCAACTCGGCAATAGTCCCTACGAGCAGTACTTC.

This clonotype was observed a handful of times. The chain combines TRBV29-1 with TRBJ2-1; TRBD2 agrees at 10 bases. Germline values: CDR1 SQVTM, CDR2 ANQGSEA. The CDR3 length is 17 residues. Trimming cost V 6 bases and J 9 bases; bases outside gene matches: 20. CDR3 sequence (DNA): TGCAGCGTCGAGGTTGGGGCGGCTAGCGGGAGTCTGGGTGAGCAGTTCTTC. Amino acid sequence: CSVEVGAASGSLGEQFF.

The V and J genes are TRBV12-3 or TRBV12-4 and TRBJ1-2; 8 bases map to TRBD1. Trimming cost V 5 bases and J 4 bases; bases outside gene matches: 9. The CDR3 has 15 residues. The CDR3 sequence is CASSQGTGATYGYTF. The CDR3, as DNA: TGTGCCAGCAGTCAAGGGACAGGCGCAACCTATGGCTACACCTTC.

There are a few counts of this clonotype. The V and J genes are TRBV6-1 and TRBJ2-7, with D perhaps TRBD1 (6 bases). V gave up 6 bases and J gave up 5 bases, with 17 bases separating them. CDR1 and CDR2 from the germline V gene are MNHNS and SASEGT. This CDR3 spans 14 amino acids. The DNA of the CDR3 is TGTGCCAGCAGCCGATCAGCAGGGGCCCACGAGCAGTACTTC. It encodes CASSRSAGAHEQYF.

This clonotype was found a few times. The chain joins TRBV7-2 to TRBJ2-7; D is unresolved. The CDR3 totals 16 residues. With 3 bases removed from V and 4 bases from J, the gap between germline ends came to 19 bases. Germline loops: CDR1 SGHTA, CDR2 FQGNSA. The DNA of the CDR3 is TGTGCCAGCAGCTTCAGCATACCGATAAACTCTTACGAGCAGTACTTC. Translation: CASSFSIPINSYEQYF.